This T cell receptor beta chain was retrieved from a study of blood T cell repertoires in COVID-19. Study background: Acute and convalescent COVID-19 specimens originated in the United States, Italy and Spain.

TCRdb keeps only in-frame clones here, not all; method: immunoSEQ multiplex PCR. The table shows some 260,000 clones, with more than 85% occurring only once. Looked up from germline, CDR1 is SGHNT and CDR2 is YENEEA. The CDR3 is 14 amino acids. The V and J ends lost 5 bases and 4 bases respectively, with 14 bases between them. Only one count was recorded for this clone. The chain carries TRBV11-3 and TRBJ1-2, with D tentatively TRBD1 (6 bases). This sequence was found in a man between 35 and 55 years old who had recovered from COVID-19. The sample consisted of PBMCs or T cells enriched from blood (not recorded which). CDR3 nucleotides: TGTGCCAGCAGCCCCCGCCGACAGGCCTATGGCTACACCTTC. It specifies CASSPRRQAYGYTF.